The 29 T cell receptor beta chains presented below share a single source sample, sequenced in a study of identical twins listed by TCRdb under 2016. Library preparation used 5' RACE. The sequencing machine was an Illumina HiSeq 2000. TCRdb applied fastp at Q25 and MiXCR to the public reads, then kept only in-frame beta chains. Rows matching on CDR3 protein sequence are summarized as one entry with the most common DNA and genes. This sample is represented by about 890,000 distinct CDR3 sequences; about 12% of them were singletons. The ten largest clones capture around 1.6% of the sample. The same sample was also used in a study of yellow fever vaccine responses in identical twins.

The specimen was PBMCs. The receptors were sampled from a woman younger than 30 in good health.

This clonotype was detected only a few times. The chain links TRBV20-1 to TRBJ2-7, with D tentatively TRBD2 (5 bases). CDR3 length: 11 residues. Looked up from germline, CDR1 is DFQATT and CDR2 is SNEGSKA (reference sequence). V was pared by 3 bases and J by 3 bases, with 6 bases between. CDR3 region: CSASRGYEQYV. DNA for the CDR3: TGCAGTGCTAGTCGGGGCTACGAGCAGTACGTC.

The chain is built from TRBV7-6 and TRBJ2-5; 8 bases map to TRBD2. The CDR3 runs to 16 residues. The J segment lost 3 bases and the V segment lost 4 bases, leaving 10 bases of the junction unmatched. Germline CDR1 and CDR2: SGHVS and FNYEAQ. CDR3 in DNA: TGTGCCAGCAGCTCCCCTTATCGCGGGGGGAAAGAGACCCAGTACTTC. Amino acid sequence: CASSSPYRGGKETQYF.

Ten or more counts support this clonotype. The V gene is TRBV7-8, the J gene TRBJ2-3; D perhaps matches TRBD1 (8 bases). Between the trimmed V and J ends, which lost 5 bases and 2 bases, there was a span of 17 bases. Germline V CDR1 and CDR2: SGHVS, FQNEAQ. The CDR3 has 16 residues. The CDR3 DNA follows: TGTGCCAGCAGCCCCCGACAGGGGACTAACACAGATACGCAGTATTTT. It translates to CASSPRQGTNTDTQYF.

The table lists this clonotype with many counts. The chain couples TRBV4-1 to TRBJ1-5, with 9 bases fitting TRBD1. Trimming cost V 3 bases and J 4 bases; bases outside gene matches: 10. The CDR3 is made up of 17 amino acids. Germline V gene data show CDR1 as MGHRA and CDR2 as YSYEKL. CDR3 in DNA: TGCGCCAGCAGCCACAATCTGGACAGGGGACAGAATCAGCCCCAGCATTTT. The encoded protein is CASSHNLDRGQNQPQHF.

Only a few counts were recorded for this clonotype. Here the CDR3 DNA reads TGCGCCAGCAGCTGGACTAGCGGACTACTGGGCGAGCAGTACTTC. This translates into CASSWTSGLLGEQYF. The chain combines TRBV5-1 with TRBJ2-7, with TRBD2 identical over 10 bases. This CDR3 region has 15 residues. Germline values: CDR1 SGHRS, CDR2 YFSETQ. Trimming removed 3 bases from V and 6 bases from J; junction bases left unmatched: 9.

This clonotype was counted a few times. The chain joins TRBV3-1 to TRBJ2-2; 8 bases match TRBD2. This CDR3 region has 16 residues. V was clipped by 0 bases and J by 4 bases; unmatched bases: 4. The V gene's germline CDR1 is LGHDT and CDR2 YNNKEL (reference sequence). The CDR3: CASSQDYGRGTGELFF. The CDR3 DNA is TGTGCCAGCAGCCAAGATTACGGGAGGGGCACCGGGGAGCTGTTTTTT.

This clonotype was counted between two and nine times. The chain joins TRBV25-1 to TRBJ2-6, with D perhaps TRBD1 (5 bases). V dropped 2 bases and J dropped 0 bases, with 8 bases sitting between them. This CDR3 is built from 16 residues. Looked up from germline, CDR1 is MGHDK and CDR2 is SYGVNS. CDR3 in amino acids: CASSEQGNSGANVLTF. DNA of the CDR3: TGTGCCAGCAGTGAACAGGGCAACTCTGGGGCCAACGTCCTGACTTTC.

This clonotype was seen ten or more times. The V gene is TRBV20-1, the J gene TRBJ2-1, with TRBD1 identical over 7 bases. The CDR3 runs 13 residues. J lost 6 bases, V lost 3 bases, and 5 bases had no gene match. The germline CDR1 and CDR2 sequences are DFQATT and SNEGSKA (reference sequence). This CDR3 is CSARETGFNEQFF. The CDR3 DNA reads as TGCAGTGCTAGGGAGACAGGGTTCAATGAGCAGTTCTTC.

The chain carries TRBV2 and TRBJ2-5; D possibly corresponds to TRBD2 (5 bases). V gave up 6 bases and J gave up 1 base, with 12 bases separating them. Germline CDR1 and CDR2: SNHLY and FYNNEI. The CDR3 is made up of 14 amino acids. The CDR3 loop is CASSSGWVQETQYF. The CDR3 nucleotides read TGTGCCAGCAGCTCGGGGTGGGTCCAAGAGACCCAGTACTTC.

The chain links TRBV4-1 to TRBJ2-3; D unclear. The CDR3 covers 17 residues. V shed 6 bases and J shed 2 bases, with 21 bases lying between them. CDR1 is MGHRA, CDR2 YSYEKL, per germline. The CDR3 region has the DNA TGCGCCAGCAGAAAAACGTCGGCCAATAAGAACACAGATACGCAGTATTTT. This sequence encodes CASRKTSANKNTDTQYF.

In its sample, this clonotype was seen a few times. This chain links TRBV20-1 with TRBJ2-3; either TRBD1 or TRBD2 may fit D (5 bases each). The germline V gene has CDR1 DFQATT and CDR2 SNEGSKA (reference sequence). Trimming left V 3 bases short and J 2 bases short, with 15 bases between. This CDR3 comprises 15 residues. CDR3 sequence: CSASPGRVFTDTQYF. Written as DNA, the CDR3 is TGCAGTGCTAGCCCAGGGCGGGTGTTCACAGATACGCAGTATTTT.

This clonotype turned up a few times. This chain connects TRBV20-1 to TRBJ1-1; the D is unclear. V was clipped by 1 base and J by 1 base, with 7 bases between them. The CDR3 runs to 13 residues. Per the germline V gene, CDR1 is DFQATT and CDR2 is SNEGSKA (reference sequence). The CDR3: CSARGTANTEAFF. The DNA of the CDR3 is TGCAGTGCTAGAGGGACGGCGAACACTGAAGCTTTCTTT.

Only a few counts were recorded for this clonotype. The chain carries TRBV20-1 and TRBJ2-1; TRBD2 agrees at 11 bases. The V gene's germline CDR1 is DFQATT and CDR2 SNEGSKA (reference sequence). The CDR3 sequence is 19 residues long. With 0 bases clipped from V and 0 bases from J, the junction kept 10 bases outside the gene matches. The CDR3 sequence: CSARDTGGTSGGSYNEQFF. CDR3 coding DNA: TGCAGTGCTAGAGATACGGGTGGGACTAGCGGAGGCTCCTACAATGAGCAGTTCTTC.

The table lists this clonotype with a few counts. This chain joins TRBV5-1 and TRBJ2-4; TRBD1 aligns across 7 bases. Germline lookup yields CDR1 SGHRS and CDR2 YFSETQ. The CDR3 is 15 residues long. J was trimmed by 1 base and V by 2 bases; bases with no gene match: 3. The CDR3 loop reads CASSLTTGAKNIQYF. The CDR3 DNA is TGCGCCAGCAGCTTAACGACAGGGGCCAAAAACATTCAGTACTTC.

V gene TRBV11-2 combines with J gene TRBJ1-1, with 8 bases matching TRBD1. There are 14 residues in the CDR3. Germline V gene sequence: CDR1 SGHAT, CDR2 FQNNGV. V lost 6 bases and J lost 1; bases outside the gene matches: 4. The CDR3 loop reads CASRFRGPNTEAFF. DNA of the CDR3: TGTGCCAGCAGGTTCAGGGGGCCGAACACTGAAGCTTTCTTT.

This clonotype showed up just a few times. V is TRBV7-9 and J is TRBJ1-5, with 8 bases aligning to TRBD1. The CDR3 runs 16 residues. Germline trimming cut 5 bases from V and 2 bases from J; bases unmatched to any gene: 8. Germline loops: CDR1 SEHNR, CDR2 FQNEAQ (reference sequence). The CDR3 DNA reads TGTGCCAGCAGCCCCGGACAGGGTACGGGCAATCAGCCCCAGCATTTT. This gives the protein CASSPGQGTGNQPQHF.

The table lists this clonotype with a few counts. In DNA form, the CDR3 reads TGTGCCAGCAGCTTATTATGGACACTAGCTCTAGAGACCCAGTACTTC. This translates into CASSLLWTLALETQYF. This chain links TRBV7-8 with TRBJ2-5; D possibly corresponds to TRBD2 (6 bases). The CDR3 runs 16 residues. In germline, CDR1 is SGHVS, CDR2 FQNEAQ. V was clipped by 2 bases and J by 4 bases, with 17 bases between them.

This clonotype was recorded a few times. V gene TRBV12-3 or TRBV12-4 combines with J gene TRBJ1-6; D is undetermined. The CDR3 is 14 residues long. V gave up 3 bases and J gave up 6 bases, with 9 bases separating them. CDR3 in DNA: TGTGCCAGCAGTTTGGTAGAGAGTAATTCACCCCTCCACTTT. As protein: CASSLVESNSPLHF.

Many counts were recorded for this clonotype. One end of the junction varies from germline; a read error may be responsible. The CDR3 region has the DNA TGTGCCAGCAGTCTAGCTAATCAGCCCCAGCATTTT. Translated, it gives CASSLANQPQHF. This chain uses TRBV12-3 or TRBV12-4 with TRBJ1-5; D remains unclear. The CDR3 runs 12 residues.

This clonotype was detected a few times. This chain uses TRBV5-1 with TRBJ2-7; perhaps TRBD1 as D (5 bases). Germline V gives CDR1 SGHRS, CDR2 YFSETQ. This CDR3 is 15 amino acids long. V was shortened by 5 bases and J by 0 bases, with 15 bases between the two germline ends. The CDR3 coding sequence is TGCGCCAGCAGTTTGCGGACATCGTCCTCCTACGAGCAGTACTTC. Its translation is CASSLRTSSSYEQYF.

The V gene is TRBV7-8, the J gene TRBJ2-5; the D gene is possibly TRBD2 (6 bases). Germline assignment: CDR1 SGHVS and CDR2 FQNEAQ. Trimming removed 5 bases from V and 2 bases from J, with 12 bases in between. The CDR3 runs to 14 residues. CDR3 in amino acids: CASSPGDFQETQYF. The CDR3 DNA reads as TGTGCCAGCAGCCCGGGGGATTTTCAAGAGACCCAGTACTTC.

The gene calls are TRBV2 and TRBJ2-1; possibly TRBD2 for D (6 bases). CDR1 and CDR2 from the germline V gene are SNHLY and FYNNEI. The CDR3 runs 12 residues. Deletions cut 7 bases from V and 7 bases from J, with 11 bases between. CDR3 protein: CASKGGVNEQFF. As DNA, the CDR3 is TGTGCCAGCAAAGGCGGGGTAAATGAGCAGTTCTTC.

The CDR3 protein is CASQPGRQSYEQYV. The CDR3 coding sequence is TGCGCCTCCCAGCCGGGACGACAGTCTTACGAGCAGTACGTC. This chain connects TRBV5-1 to TRBJ2-7; the D call may be TRBD1 or TRBD2 (5 bases each). Looked up from germline, CDR1 is SGHRS and CDR2 is YFSETQ. Trimming removed 10 bases from V and 4 bases from J, with 21 bases in between. The CDR3 runs 14 residues.

The CDR3 reads CASSPIGSYNEQFF. CDR3 bases: TGTGCCAGCAGCCCTATAGGATCCTACAATGAGCAGTTCTTC. The genes are TRBV28 and TRBJ2-1; D is uncertain. V was pared by 6 bases and J by 1 base, with 10 bases between. The CDR3 sequence is 14 residues long. CDR1 MDHEN and CDR2 SYDVKM come from the germline V gene.

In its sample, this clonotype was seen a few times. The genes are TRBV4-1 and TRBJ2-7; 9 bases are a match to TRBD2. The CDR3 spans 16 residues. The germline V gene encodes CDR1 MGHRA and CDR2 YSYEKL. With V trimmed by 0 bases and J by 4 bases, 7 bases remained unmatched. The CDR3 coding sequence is TGCGCCAGCAGCCAAGATCCAGCGGGAGGCCGTTACGAGCAGTACTTC. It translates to CASSQDPAGGRYEQYF.

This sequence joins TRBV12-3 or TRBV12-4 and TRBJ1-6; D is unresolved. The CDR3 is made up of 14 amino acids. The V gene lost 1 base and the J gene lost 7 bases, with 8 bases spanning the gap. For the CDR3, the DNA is TGTGCCAGCAGTTTAGGCAGTCCCAATTCACCCCTCCACTTT. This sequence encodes CASSLGSPNSPLHF.

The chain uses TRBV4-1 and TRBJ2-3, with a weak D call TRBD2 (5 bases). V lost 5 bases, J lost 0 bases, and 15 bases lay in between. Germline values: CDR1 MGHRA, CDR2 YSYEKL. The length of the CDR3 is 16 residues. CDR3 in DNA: TGCGCCAGCAGCTACCTAGCAGTAACTAGCACAGATACGCAGTATTTT. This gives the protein CASSYLAVTSTDTQYF.

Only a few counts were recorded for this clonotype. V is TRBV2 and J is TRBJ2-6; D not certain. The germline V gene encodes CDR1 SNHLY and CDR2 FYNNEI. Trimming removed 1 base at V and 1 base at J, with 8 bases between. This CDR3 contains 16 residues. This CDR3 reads CASSEGIMSGANVLTF. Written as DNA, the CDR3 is TGTGCCAGCAGTGAAGGGATAATGTCTGGGGCCAACGTCCTGACTTTC.

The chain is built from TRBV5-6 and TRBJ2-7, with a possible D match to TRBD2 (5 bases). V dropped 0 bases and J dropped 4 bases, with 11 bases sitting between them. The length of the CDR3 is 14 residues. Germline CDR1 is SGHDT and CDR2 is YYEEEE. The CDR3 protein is CASSLDRTVYEQYV. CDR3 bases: TGTGCCAGCAGCTTGGACCGGACTGTTTACGAGCAGTACGTC.